This is a list of T cell receptor beta chains from one sample in a study of cytomegalovirus exposure and HLA in healthy donors. Libraries were prepared by immunoSEQ multiplex PCR; TCRdb keeps only in-frame clonotypes and omits some of them. The table lists about 280,000 clones, roughly 90% of them singletons, with about 2% in the top ten. The sequenced material came from PBMCs. These receptors all stem from a woman aged 18-29 years in good health and CMV-seronegative. The conserved cysteine and the conserved F or W are not part of the CDR3 here. The D gene is left open where the match is weak.

d_call: NA
v_call: TRBV12-5
cdr3_aa: ASGLDGVQETQY

d_call: TRBD2
v_call: TRBV12-5
cdr3_aa: ASGSGLAGARTDTQY

d_call: TRBD1
v_call: TRBV11-1
cdr3_aa: ATSMDGPGQPSYEQY

d_call: TRBD2
v_call: TRBV6-5
cdr3_aa: ASSYSLAGASYEQY

d_call: NA
v_call: TRBV13
cdr3_aa: ASSHGSLYGYT

d_call: NA
v_call: TRBV5-1
cdr3_aa: ASSRPSVAVGETQY

d_call: TRBD1
v_call: TRBV25-1
cdr3_aa: ASSEGTGPSTDTQY

d_call: NA
v_call: TRBV18
cdr3_aa: ASSTRETHYGYT

d_call: NA
v_call: TRBV4-1
cdr3_aa: ASSPSAGEKLF

d_call: TRBD1
v_call: TRBV7-9
cdr3_aa: ASSLLGTDQETQY

d_call: NA
v_call: TRBV2
cdr3_aa: ASSKAAGASTDTQY

d_call: TRBD1
v_call: TRBV10-3
cdr3_aa: ASRTGDLNTGELF

d_call: TRBD1
v_call: TRBV9
cdr3_aa: ASSVTFGQGFEQY

d_call: TRBD2
v_call: TRBV9
cdr3_aa: ASSPRSASGGYEQY

d_call: TRBD2
v_call: TRBV19
cdr3_aa: ASSSSGGNTGELF

d_call: NA
v_call: TRBV25-1
cdr3_aa: ASRTSRGGNTEAF

d_call: NA
v_call: TRBV5-4
cdr3_aa: ASSLDSKGTYEQY

d_call: NA
v_call: TRBV9
cdr3_aa: ASSVELHTEAF